Below are 12 T cell receptor beta chains sequenced from a single sample in a study of CD8+ T cells in alopecia areata. Once RNA had been extracted, it was reverse transcribed into cDNA to act as the sequencing template. TCRdb's table, derived via immunoSEQ multiplex PCR, lists solely in-frame clones and lacks some. The sample holds approximately 89,000 clones; over 40% are singletons and the top ten take almost 0.8%. The sample comprised CD4+ T cells sorted from blood. These receptors came from a human donor with alopecia areata.

This clone has more than one count but fewer than ten. This rearrangement joins TRBV15 to TRBJ1-2, with D maybe TRBD1 (5 bases). Germline CDR1 LNHNV, CDR2 YYDKDF (reference sequence). The CDR3 is 14 amino acids. Deletions cut 0 bases from V and 8 bases from J, with 13 bases between. The DNA for the CDR3 is TGTGCCACCAGCAGAGATCGAGTGGAGGGGGGCTACACCTTC. Encoded protein: CATSRDRVEGGYTF.

V gene TRBV23-1 combines with J gene TRBJ2-5; D unclear. TRBV23-1 is marked as an open reading frame, function uncertain. The V and J ends lost 0 bases and 13 bases respectively, with 3 bases between them. The CDR3 spans 9 residues. CDR3 DNA sequence: TGCGCCAGCAGTCAATCGCGGTACTTC. Translating it yields CASSQSRYF.

The sample holds a few counts of this clone. The V and J genes are TRBV10-3 and TRBJ2-7, with TRBD2 matching over 7 bases. Germline V gene lookup returns CDR1 ENHRY and CDR2 SYGVKD. J was trimmed by 3 bases and V by 11 bases; bases with no gene match: 4. This CDR3 has 11 residues. The CDR3 DNA reads TGTGCCGTCGGCGGGGGCTACGAGCAGTACTTC. Protein product: CAVGGGYEQYF.

The chain uses TRBV5-1 and TRBJ2-5; D perhaps matches TRBD2 (6 bases). This CDR3 is 16 amino acids long. The V end was cut by 0 bases, the J end by 2 bases, with 14 bases between. Looked up from germline, CDR1 is SGHRS and CDR2 is YFSETQ. The CDR3 here is CASSLGVAVLQETQYF. The CDR3 nucleotides read TGCGCCAGCAGCTTGGGAGTAGCGGTACTGCAAGAGACCCAGTACTTC.

J is TRBJ1-1 and V is TRBV11-2, with D unresolved. This CDR3 has 13 amino acids. In germline, CDR1 is SGHAT, CDR2 FQNNGV. The ends were cut back, 5 bases at V and 0 bases at J, with 7 bases in the middle. The CDR3 sequence is CASSPTLNTEAFF. CDR3 nucleotide sequence: TGTGCCAGCAGCCCAACCTTGAACACTGAAGCTTTCTTT.

This clone has just a few counts. The V gene is TRBV28, the J gene TRBJ2-2, with a possible D match to TRBD1 (5 bases). The germline V gene has CDR1 MDHEN and CDR2 SYDVKM. CDR3 length equals 14 residues. The ends were cut back, 6 bases at V and 1 base at J, with 9 bases in the middle. The CDR3 reads CASRDSLNTGELFF. The DNA for the CDR3 is TGTGCCAGCAGAGACAGTCTGAACACCGGGGAGCTGTTTTTT.

The chain couples TRBV29-1 to TRBJ2-7; unclear D gene. The V gene's germline CDR1 is SQVTM and CDR2 ANQGSEA. Trimming stripped 3 bases from V and 0 bases from J, with 9 bases between. This CDR3 has 13 amino acids. The CDR3 bases are TGCAGCGTTGACGGGCTCAGCTCCTACGAGCAGTACTTC. This encodes CSVDGLSSYEQYF.

V usage is TRBV23-1 and J usage is TRBJ2-5; possibly TRBD1 for D (6 bases). TRBV23-1 is placed among ORFs of uncertain function. The ends were cut back, 4 bases at V and 5 bases at J, with 23 bases in the middle. This CDR3 contains 17 residues. The CDR3 loop reads CASSPQPIPGVGETQYF. DNA for the CDR3: TGCGCCAGCAGTCCTCAGCCAATTCCAGGGGTAGGCGAGACCCAGTACTTC.

This clone occurred a few times. The V gene is TRBV29-1, the J gene TRBJ2-3, with D maybe TRBD1 (5 bases). Trimming left V 2 bases short and J 3 bases short, with 9 bases between. The CDR3 covers 13 residues. The germline V gene has CDR1 SQVTM and CDR2 ANQGSEA. In nucleotides, the CDR3 is TGCAGCGTTGAAAGGGGCGGAACAGATACGCAGTATTTT. Translation gives CSVERGGTDTQYF.

The rearrangement joins TRBV29-1 to TRBJ2-7, with D unresolved. Germline V gene lookup returns CDR1 SQVTM and CDR2 ANQGSEA. There are 13 residues in the CDR3. Trimming pared 5 bases from V and 4 bases from J, leaving 15 bases between. The CDR3 region has the DNA TGCAGCGTTACCCCGCAGAACCAGTACGAGCAGTACTTC. Its translation: CSVTPQNQYEQYF.

The chain is built from TRBV27 and TRBJ2-3; no reliable D call. Germline CDR1 MNHEY, CDR2 SMNVEV (reference sequence). There are 14 residues in the CDR3. V was cut by 3 bases and J by 1 base, with 8 bases left in between. This chain's CDR3 is CASSLNDGTDTQYF. CDR3 sequence (DNA): TGTGCCAGCAGTTTGAATGATGGCACAGATACGCAGTATTTT.

V gene TRBV29-1 combines with J gene TRBJ2-1; the D gene is possibly TRBD2 (6 bases). V lost 7 bases, J lost 3 bases, and 16 bases lay in between. The V gene's germline CDR1 is SQVTM and CDR2 ANQGSEA. The CDR3 totals 14 residues. The CDR3 DNA reads as TGCAGCGGAGGAGGGCAGGTGGACTACAATGAGCAGTTCTTC. Its protein is CSGGGQVDYNEQFF.